This TCR beta chain appears in the sequencing data of a study of patients and donors after allogeneic stem cell transplantation. A single record per CDR3 protein comes from TCRdb applying MiXCR to the RT-PCR reads. The sample includes 200,000 to 250,000 distinct CDR3 sequences, 13% to 15% of them seen just once. Germline-derived CDR1 and CDR2 are LGHNA and YNFKEQ. V lost 4 bases and J lost 3, with 21 bases in between. This CDR3 contains 17 residues. The sequencing input was blood, either unsorted or a sorted T cell fraction (not recorded which). The chain combines TRBV4-2 with TRBJ1-2; D remains unclear. The receptor's source is a human donor who was either an allogeneic HSCT recipient or a stem cell or donor lymphocyte infusion donor (not recorded which). It is not recorded whose cells these are; they may come from a transplant donor. The CDR3 DNA is TGTGCCAGCAGCCTCGAAGGGTGGGAAGGACGAGACTATGGCTACACCTTC. As protein: CASSLEGWEGRDYGYTF.